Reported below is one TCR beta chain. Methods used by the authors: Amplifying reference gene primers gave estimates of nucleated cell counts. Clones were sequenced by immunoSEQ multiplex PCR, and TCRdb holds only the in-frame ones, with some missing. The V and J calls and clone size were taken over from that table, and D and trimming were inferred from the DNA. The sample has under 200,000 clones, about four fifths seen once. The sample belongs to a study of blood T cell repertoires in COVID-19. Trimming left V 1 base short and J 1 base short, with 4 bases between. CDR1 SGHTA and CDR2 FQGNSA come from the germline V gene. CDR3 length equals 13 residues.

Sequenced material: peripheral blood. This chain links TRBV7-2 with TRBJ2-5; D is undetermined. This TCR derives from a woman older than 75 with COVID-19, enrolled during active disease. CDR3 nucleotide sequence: TGTGCCAGCAGCTTAGTAGTCCAAGAGACCCAGTACTTC. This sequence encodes CASSLVVQETQYF.